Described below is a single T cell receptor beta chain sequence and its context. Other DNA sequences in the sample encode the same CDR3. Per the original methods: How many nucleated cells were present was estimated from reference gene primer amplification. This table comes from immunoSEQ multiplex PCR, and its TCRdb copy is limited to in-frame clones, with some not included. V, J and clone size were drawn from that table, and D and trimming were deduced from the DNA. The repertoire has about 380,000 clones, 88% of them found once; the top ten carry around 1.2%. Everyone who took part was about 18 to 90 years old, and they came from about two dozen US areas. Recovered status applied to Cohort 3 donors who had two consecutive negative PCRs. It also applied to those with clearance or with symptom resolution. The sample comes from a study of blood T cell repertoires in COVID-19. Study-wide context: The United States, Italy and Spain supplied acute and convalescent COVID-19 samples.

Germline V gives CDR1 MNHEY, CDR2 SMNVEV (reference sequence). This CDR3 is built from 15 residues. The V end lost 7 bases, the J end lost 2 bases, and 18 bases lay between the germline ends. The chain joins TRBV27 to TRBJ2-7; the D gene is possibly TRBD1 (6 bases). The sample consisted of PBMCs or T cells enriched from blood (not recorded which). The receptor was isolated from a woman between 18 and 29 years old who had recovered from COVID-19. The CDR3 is CASTPGQGTTYEQYF. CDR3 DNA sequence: TGTGCCAGCACCCCGGGGCAGGGGACAACCTACGAGCAGTACTTC.